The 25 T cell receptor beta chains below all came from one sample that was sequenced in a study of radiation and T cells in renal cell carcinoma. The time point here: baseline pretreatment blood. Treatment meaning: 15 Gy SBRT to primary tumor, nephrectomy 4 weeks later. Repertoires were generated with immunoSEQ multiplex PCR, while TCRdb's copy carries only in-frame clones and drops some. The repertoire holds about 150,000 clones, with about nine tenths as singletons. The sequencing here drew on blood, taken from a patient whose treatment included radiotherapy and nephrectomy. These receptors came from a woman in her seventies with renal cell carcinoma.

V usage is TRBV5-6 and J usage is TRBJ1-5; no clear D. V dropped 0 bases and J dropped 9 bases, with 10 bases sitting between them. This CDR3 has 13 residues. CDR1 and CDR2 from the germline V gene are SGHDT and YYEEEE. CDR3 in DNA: TGTGCCAGCAGCTTGGGCGGAAGAGGGCCCCAGCATTTT. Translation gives CASSLGGRGPQHF.

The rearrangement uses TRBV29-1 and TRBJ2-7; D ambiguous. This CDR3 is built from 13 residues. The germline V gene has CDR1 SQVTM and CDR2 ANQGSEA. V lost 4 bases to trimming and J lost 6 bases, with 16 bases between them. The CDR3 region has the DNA TGCAGCGTTGCGGATTTAGGGTATGGCGAGCAGTACTTC. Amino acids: CSVADLGYGEQYF.

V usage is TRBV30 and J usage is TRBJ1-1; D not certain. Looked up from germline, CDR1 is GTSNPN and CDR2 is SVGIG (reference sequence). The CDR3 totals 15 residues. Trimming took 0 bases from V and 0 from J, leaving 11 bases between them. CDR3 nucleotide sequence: TGTGCCTGGAGTGTGACGGGAACGGTGAACACTGAAGCTTTCTTT. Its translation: CAWSVTGTVNTEAFF.

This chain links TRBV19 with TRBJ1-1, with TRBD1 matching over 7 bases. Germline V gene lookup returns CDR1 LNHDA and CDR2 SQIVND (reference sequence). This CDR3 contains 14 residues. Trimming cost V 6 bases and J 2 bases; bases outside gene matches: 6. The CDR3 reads CASSPGQDNTEAFF. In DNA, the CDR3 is TGTGCCAGTAGCCCAGGACAGGACAACACTGAAGCTTTCTTT.

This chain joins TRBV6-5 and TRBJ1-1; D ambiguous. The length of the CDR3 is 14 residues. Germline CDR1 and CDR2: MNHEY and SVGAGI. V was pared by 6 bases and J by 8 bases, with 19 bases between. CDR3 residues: CASSLPSGYGEAFF. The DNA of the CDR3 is TGTGCCAGCAGCCTGCCATCCGGGTACGGGGAAGCTTTCTTT.

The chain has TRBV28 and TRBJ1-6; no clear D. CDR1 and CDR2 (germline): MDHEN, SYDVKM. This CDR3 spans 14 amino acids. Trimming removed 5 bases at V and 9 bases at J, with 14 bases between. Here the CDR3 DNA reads TGTGCCAGCAGTCCGAGGACTTTGGGTTCACCCCTCCACTTT. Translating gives CASSPRTLGSPLHF.

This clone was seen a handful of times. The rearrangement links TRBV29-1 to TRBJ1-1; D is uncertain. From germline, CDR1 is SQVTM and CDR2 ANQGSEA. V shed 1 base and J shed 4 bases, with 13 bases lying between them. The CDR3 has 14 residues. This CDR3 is CSVEVGVWSTEAFF. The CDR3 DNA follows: TGCAGCGTTGAAGTCGGAGTTTGGAGCACTGAAGCTTTCTTT.

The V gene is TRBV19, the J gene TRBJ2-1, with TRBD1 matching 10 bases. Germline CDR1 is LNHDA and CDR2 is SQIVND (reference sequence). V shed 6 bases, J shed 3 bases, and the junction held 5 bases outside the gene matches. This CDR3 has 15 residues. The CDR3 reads CASSDRTGGYNEQFF. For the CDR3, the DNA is TGTGCCAGTAGCGACCGGACAGGGGGCTACAATGAGCAGTTCTTC. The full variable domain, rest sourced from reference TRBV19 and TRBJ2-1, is DGGITQSPKYLFRKEGQNVTLSCEQNLNHDAMYWYRQDPGQGLRLIYYSQIVNDFQKGDIAEGYSVSREKKESFPLTVTSAQKNPTAFYLCASSDRTGGYNEQFFGPGTRLTVL.

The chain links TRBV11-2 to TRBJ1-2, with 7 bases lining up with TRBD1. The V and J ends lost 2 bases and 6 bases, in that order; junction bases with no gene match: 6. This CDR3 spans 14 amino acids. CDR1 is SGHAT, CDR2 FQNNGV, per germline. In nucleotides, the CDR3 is TGTGCCAGCAGCTTATACAGGGGATACAATGGCTACACCTTC. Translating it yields CASSLYRGYNGYTF.

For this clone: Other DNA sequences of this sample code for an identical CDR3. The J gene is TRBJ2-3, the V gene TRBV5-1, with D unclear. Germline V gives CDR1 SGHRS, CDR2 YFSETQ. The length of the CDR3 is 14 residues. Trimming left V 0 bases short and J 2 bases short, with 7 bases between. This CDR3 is CASSLDRPTDTQYF. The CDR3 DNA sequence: TGCGCCAGCAGCTTGGACAGACCCACAGATACGCAGTATTTT.

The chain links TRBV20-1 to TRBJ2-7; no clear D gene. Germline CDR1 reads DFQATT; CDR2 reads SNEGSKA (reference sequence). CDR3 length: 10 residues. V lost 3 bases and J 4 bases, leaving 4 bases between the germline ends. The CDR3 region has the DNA TGCAGTGCTAGGACTTACGAGCAGTACTTC. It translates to CSARTYEQYF.

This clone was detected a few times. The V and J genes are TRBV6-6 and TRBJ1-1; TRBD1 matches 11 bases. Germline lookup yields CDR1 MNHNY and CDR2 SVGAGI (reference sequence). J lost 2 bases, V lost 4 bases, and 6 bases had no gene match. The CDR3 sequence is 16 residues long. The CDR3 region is CASSLPRTGGNTEAFF. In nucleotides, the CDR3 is TGTGCCAGCAGTTTACCACGGACAGGGGGCAACACTGAAGCTTTCTTT.

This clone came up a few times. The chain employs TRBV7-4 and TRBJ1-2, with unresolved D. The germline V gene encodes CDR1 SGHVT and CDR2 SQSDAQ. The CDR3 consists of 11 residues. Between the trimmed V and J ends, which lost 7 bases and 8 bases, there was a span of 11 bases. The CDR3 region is CASILEGGYTF. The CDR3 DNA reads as TGTGCCAGCATCCTCGAAGGGGGCTACACCTTC.

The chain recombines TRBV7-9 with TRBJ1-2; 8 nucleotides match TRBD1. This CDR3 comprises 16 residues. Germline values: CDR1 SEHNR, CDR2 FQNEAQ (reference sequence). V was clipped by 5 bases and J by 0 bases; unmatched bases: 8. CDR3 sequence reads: CASSRGQGLTNYGYTF. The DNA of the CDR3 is TGTGCCAGCAGCCGAGGACAGGGCCTTACTAACTATGGCTACACCTTC.

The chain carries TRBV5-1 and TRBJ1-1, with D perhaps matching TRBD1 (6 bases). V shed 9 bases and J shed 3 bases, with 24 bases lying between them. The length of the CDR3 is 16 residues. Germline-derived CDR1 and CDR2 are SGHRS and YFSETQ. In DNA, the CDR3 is TGCGCCACAACGACAGGCCTATTGGGGAGTGACACTGAAGCTTTCTTT. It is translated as CATTTGLLGSDTEAFF.

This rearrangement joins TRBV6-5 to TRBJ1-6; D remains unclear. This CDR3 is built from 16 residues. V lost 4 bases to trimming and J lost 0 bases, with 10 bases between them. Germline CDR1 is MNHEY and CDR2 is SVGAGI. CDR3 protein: CASSWSGSSYNSPLHF. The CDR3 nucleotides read TGTGCCAGCAGTTGGTCGGGGAGCTCCTATAATTCACCCCTCCACTTT.

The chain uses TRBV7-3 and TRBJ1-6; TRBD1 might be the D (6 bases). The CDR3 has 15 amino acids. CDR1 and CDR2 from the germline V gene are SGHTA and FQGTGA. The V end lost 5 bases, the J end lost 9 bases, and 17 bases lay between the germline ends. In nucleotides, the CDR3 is TGTGCCAGCAGCCAGCAGGGGATGGGGATTTCACCCCTCCACTTT. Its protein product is CASSQQGMGISPLHF. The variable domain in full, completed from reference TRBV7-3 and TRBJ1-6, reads GAGVSQTPSNKVTEKGKYVELRCDPISGHTALYWYRQSLGQGPEFLIYFQGTGAADDSGLPNDRFFAVRPEGSVSTLKIQRTERGDSAVYLCASSQQGMGISPLHFGNGTRLTVT.

The CDR3 is CASSQETSGPGDTQYF. The CDR3 nucleotides are TGTGCCAGCAGCCAAGAGACTAGCGGCCCTGGAGATACGCAGTATTTT. The gene calls are TRBV4-2 and TRBJ2-3, with 9 bases matching TRBD2. Germline loops: CDR1 LGHNA, CDR2 YNFKEQ. The CDR3 contains 16 residues. The trim removed 0 bases at V and 5 bases at J, leaving 6 bases unmatched.

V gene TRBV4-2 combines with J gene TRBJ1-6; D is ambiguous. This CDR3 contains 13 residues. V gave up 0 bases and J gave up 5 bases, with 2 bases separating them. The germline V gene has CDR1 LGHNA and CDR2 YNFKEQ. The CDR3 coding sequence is TGTGCCAGCAGCCAAGAGGATAATTCACCCCTCCACTTT. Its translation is CASSQEDNSPLHF.

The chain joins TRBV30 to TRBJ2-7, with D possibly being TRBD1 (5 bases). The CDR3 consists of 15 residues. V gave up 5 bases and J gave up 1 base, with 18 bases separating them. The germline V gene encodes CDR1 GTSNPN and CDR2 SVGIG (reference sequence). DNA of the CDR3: TGTGCCTGGGCACAAGGGGCAGGGCCATCCTACGAGCAGTACTTC. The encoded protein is CAWAQGAGPSYEQYF.

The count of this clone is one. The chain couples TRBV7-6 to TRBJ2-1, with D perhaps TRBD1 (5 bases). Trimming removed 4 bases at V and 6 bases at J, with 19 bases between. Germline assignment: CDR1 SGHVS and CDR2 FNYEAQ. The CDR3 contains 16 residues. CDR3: CASSSRPVDSSNEQFF. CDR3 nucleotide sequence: TGTGCCAGCAGCTCGAGGCCTGTTGACAGCAGCAATGAGCAGTTCTTC.

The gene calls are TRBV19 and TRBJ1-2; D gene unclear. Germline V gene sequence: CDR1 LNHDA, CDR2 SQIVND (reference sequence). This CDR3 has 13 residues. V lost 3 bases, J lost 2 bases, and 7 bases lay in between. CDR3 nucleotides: TGTGCCAGTAGTATCAGTGTCAACTATGGCTACACCTTC. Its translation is CASSISVNYGYTF.

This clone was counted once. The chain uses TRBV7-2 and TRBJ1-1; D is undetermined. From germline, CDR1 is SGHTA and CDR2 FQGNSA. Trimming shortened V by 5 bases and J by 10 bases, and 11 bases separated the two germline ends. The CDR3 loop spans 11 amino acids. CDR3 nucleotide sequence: TGTGCCAGCAGCAACTGGGGTGGAGCTTTCTTT. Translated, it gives CASSNWGGAFF.

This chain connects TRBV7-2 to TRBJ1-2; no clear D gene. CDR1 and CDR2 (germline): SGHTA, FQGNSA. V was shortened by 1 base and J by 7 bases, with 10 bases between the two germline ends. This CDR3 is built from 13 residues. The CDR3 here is CASSLDLSGGYTF. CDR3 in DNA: TGTGCCAGCAGCTTAGATTTGAGCGGTGGCTACACCTTC.

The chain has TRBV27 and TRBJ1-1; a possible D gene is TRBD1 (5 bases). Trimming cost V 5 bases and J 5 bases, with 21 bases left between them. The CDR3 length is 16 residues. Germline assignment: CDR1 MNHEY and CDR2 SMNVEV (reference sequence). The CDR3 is CASSLGQGALRTEAFF. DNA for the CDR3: TGTGCCAGCAGTCTAGGCCAGGGAGCGCTGAGGACTGAAGCTTTCTTT.